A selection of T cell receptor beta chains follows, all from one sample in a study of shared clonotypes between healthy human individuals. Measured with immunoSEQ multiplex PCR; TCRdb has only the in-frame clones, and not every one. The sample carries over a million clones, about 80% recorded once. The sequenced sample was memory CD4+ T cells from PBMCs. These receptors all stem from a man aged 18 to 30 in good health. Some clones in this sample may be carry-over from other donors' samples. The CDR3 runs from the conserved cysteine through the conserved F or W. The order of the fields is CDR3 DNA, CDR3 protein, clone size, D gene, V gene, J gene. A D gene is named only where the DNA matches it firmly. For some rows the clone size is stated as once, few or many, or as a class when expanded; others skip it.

CDR3nt: TGTGCCAGCAGTGAAGCAGGGACTAGCGCCTACGAGCAGTACTTC
CDR3aa: CASSEAGTSAYEQYF
abundance: once
d_gene: TRBD2
v_gene: TRBV6-1
j_gene: TRBJ2-7

CDR3nt: TGTGCCAGCACCCCTCGGGGGAACTATGGCTACACCTTC
CDR3aa: CASTPRGNYGYTF
abundance: -
d_gene: -
v_gene: TRBV28
j_gene: TRBJ1-2

CDR3nt: TGTGCCAGCAGTCGGGACTTCGTTTACGAGCAGTACTTC
CDR3aa: CASSRDFVYEQYF
abundance: -
d_gene: -
v_gene: TRBV5-5
j_gene: TRBJ2-7

CDR3nt: TGCGCCAGCAGCCCGGAAGTACACAGGAAGGTCGGTGGCTACACCTTC
CDR3aa: CASSPEVHRKVGGYTF
abundance: -
d_gene: -
v_gene: TRBV4-3
j_gene: TRBJ1-2

CDR3nt: TGTGCCAGCAGCCCGGGACATCGGGGCTACACCTTC
CDR3aa: CASSPGHRGYTF
abundance: -
d_gene: -
v_gene: TRBV7-2
j_gene: TRBJ1-2

CDR3nt: TGTGCCAGCAGTGAAGCGACTAGCGGGGGATACAATGAGCAGTTCTTC
CDR3aa: CASSEATSGGYNEQFF
abundance: -
d_gene: TRBD2
v_gene: TRBV2
j_gene: TRBJ2-1

CDR3nt: TGTGCCAGCAGCCAATTTGACGGAGCTATGAACTTC
CDR3aa: CASSQFDGAMNF
abundance: -
d_gene: -
v_gene: TRBV14
j_gene: TRBJ2-7

CDR3nt: TGCGCCAGCAGCACGACAGGGGGCGGGTCCTACGAGCAGTACTTC
CDR3aa: CASSTTGGGSYEQYF
abundance: few
d_gene: TRBD1
v_gene: TRBV5-1
j_gene: TRBJ2-7

CDR3nt: TGTGCCAGCAGCGAGGCCACGGACGGTTACTCTGGGGCCAACGTCCTGACTTTC
CDR3aa: CASSEATDGYSGANVLTF
abundance: -
d_gene: -
v_gene: TRBV5-8
j_gene: TRBJ2-6

CDR3nt: TGTGCCAGCAGCCCCTTTTCCGGGGGGACTGAAGCTTTCTTT
CDR3aa: CASSPFSGGTEAFF
abundance: -
d_gene: -
v_gene: TRBV7-9
j_gene: TRBJ1-1

CDR3nt: TGTGCCAGCTCAGAAGGACAGGGAACTGAAGCTTTCTTT
CDR3aa: CASSEGQGTEAFF
abundance: -
d_gene: TRBD1
v_gene: TRBV18
j_gene: TRBJ1-1

CDR3nt: TGTGCCAGCAGCCAGACCGGGACAGTCACAGATACGCAGTATTTT
CDR3aa: CASSQTGTVTDTQYF
abundance: -
d_gene: TRBD1
v_gene: TRBV11-2
j_gene: TRBJ2-3

CDR3nt: TGCGCCAGCAGCTGGTGGGGGACGGGGGACGAGCAGTACTTC
CDR3aa: CASSWWGTGDEQYF
abundance: -
d_gene: -
v_gene: TRBV5-1
j_gene: TRBJ2-7

CDR3nt: TGTGCCAGCAGCTCCTACCGTGGCTCTGTGGGGGAGACCCAGTACTTC
CDR3aa: CASSSYRGSVGETQYF
abundance: -
d_gene: -
v_gene: TRBV7-7
j_gene: TRBJ2-5

CDR3nt: TGCGCCAGCAGCTTAGACCGGGGCGGGGAAAAACTGTTTTTT
CDR3aa: CASSLDRGGEKLFF
abundance: -
d_gene: -
v_gene: TRBV5-1
j_gene: TRBJ1-4

CDR3nt: TGTGCCAGCAGCATGGGGGTTTACAATGAGCAGTTCTTC
CDR3aa: CASSMGVYNEQFF
abundance: -
d_gene: -
v_gene: TRBV11-3
j_gene: TRBJ2-1